Following are 18 T cell receptor beta chains from one sample sequenced in a study of radiotherapy plus CTLA-4 blockade in lung cancer (dated by TCRdb to 2017 to 2018). Preparation of the library involved the immunoSEQ multiplex PCR assay. This is the immuneACCESS table as TCRdb keeps it, with only in-frame sequences that have V and J called. A part of the clones is gone; compared with another copy, unresolved V genes explain less than half, and the rest is unexplained. The sample yields around 85,000 clones; about 86% were counted once. The leading ten clones occupy 2% to 2.5% of the sample. The sequenced sample was peripheral blood, obtained from a patient treated with radiotherapy plus ipilimumab. The receptor set was obtained from a human donor with non-small cell lung cancer who had a partial response to radiotherapy plus ipilimumab.

The V gene is TRBV6-5, the J gene TRBJ2-7, with 7 bases that match TRBD1. Germline V gene sequence: CDR1 MNHEY, CDR2 SVGAGI. The CDR3 consists of 14 residues. With V trimmed by 2 bases and J by 2 bases, 3 bases remained unmatched. The CDR3 region is CASSYGTDAYEQYF. In DNA form, the CDR3 reads TGTGCCAGCAGTTACGGGACAGACGCCTACGAGCAGTACTTC.

In nucleotides, the CDR3 is TGTGCCAGCAGCCCGAAATGGGGGGAATGGACTGAAGCTTTCTTT. The encoded protein is CASSPKWGEWTEAFF. The V call is TRBV7-3, the J call TRBJ1-1, with a possible D match to TRBD1 (5 bases). The CDR3 runs 15 residues. Trimming shortened V by 5 bases and J by 5 bases, and 18 bases separated the two germline ends. Germline V gene data show CDR1 as SGHTA and CDR2 as FQGTGA.

The V and J genes are TRBV6-6 and TRBJ1-4; possibly TRBD1 for D (6 bases). CDR1 MNHNY and CDR2 SVGAGI come from the germline V gene (reference sequence). Trimming shortened V by 2 bases and J by 7 bases, and 14 bases separated the two germline ends. This CDR3 region has 15 residues. The CDR3, as DNA: TGTGCCAGCAGTTACGAGACAGGCTGGCCTGAAAAACTGTTTTTT. Its translation is CASSYETGWPEKLFF.

The chain carries TRBV4-3 and TRBJ1-2; D gene ambiguous. The CDR3 runs 16 residues. The germline V and J ends were trimmed by 1 base and 4 bases, with 16 bases remaining between them. In germline, CDR1 is LGHNA, CDR2 YSLEER. The CDR3 reads CASSQATVFSGYGYTF. CDR3 nucleotide sequence: TGCGCCAGCAGCCAAGCAACCGTTTTTTCCGGCTATGGCTACACCTTC.

The chain uses TRBV6-4 and TRBJ1-1, with 7 bases that match TRBD1. The germline V gene has CDR1 MRHNA and CDR2 SNTAGT. This CDR3 is built from 13 residues. The V and J ends lost 5 bases and 1 base, in that order; junction bases with no gene match: 1. The CDR3 sequence: CASSRQGNTEAFF. As DNA, the CDR3 is TGTGCCAGCAGTCGACAGGGGAACACTGAAGCTTTCTTT.

The V call is TRBV9, the J call TRBJ1-4; 10 nucleotides line up with TRBD1. The CDR3 has 15 amino acids. The V and J ends lost 5 bases and 6 bases, in that order; junction bases with no gene match: 7. Germline CDR1 and CDR2: SGDLS and YYNGEE. CDR3 region: CASRGGDRGDEKLFF. The CDR3 DNA sequence: TGTGCCAGCAGAGGGGGGGACAGGGGTGATGAAAAACTGTTTTTT.

The chain joins TRBV7-9 to TRBJ1-2; TRBD1 agrees at 11 bases. V lost 4 bases and J lost 2; bases outside the gene matches: 6. The CDR3 covers 16 residues. CDR1 and CDR2 (germline): SEHNR, FQNEAQ (reference sequence). Here the CDR3 DNA reads TGTGCCAGCAGCTCCGGGACAGGGGGGCTCAACTATGGCTACACCTTC. This sequence encodes CASSSGTGGLNYGYTF.

The chain recombines TRBV5-6 with TRBJ1-6; TRBD1 is a possible D gene (6 bases). Germline V gives CDR1 SGHDT, CDR2 YYEEEE. The CDR3 is made up of 15 amino acids. V was clipped by 2 bases and J by 5 bases, with 11 bases between them. CDR3 bases: TGTGCCAGCAGCTTAGGACAGACGAATAATTCACCCCTCCACTTT. Protein: CASSLGQTNNSPLHF.

This rearrangement joins TRBV4-2 to TRBJ1-4; D not certain. Between the trimmed V and J ends, which lost 0 bases and 1 base, there was a span of 6 bases. The germline CDR1 and CDR2 sequences are LGHNA and YNFKEQ. The CDR3 is 15 amino acids. DNA for the CDR3: TGTGCCAGCAGCCAAGATCTAGGAACTAATGAAAAACTGTTTTTT. Protein: CASSQDLGTNEKLFF.

The V gene is TRBV6-6, the J gene TRBJ1-1, with 11 bases that match TRBD1. Trimming at V came to 2 bases and at J to 3 bases, leaving 2 bases not matched to a gene. Germline V lookup: CDR1 MNHNY, CDR2 SVGAGI (reference sequence). There are 15 residues in the CDR3. The CDR3 DNA reads TGTGCCAGCAGTTACATGGGACAGGGGGACACTGAAGCTTTCTTT. This gives the protein CASSYMGQGDTEAFF.

The table lists this clone with a few counts. This chain connects TRBV27 to TRBJ2-1, with a tentative D call TRBD1 (5 bases). Germline CDR1 reads MNHEY; CDR2 reads SMNVEV (reference sequence). Between the trimmed V and J ends, which lost 5 bases and 8 bases, there was a span of 16 bases. The CDR3 is 14 amino acids. This chain's CDR3 is CASSVQGGPYEQFF. For the CDR3, the DNA is TGTGCCAGCAGTGTGCAGGGCGGACCTTATGAGCAGTTCTTC.

This chain connects TRBV20-1 to TRBJ1-1; TRBD1 is a possible D gene (5 bases). Germline CDR1 is DFQATT and CDR2 is SNEGSKA (reference sequence). The CDR3 consists of 11 residues. V lost 6 bases and J 5 bases, leaving 10 bases between the germline ends. CDR3 in amino acids: CSAPGGTEAFF. The DNA for the CDR3 is TGCAGTGCCCCGGGGGGGACTGAAGCTTTCTTT.

The J gene is TRBJ2-3, the V gene TRBV13; 9 bases fit TRBD2. J gave up 4 bases and V 5 bases, and 16 bases lay outside the gene matches. The CDR3 loop spans 18 amino acids. The germline gives CDR1 PRHDT, CDR2 FYEKMQ (reference sequence). The CDR3 region is CASSLSPSGMMWADTQYF. The DNA of the CDR3 is TGTGCCAGCAGCCTATCCCCTAGCGGGATGATGTGGGCAGATACGCAGTATTTT.

The V gene is TRBV19, the J gene TRBJ2-7; 8 bases map to TRBD2. The ends lost 11 bases at V and 3 bases at J; junction bases unmatched: 3. Germline CDR1 is LNHDA and CDR2 is SQIVND (reference sequence). This CDR3 contains 11 residues. The DNA for the CDR3 is TGTGCCTCCGGGGGGGACTACGAGCAGTACTTC. This codes for CASGGDYEQYF.

The rearrangement links TRBV5-4 to TRBJ2-7, with D perhaps TRBD1 (5 bases). CDR3 length: 15 amino acids. V dropped 4 bases and J dropped 3 bases, with 17 bases sitting between them. Germline CDR1 SGHNT, CDR2 YYREEE (reference sequence). CDR3 nucleotide sequence: TGTGCCAGCAGCCTGCCGAAAGGGGTCGGCTACGAGCAGTACTTC. Its translation: CASSLPKGVGYEQYF.

There are a few counts of this clone. CDR3 coding DNA: TGTGCCAGCAGTTTGGGACAGGGGGTTGAAAAACTGTTTTTT. As protein: CASSLGQGVEKLFF. V gene TRBV6-5 combines with J gene TRBJ1-4, with 11 bases lining up with TRBD1. The J segment lost 7 bases and the V segment lost 4 bases, leaving 2 bases of the junction unmatched. Germline V CDR1 and CDR2: MNHEY, SVGAGI. The CDR3 length is 14 residues.

The chain links TRBV7-9 to TRBJ2-1, with 11 nucleotides matching TRBD1. Germline V CDR1 and CDR2: SEHNR, FQNEAQ (reference sequence). This CDR3 has 16 residues. V lost 3 bases and J lost 2; bases outside the gene matches: 3. CDR3 in amino acids: CASSLGTGGTYNEQFF. The CDR3 DNA sequence: TGTGCCAGCAGCTTGGGGACAGGGGGAACCTACAATGAGCAGTTCTTC.

This chain links TRBV6-1 with TRBJ2-7, with 7 bases matching TRBD1. Germline V gives CDR1 MNHNS, CDR2 SASEGT. With V trimmed by 8 bases and J by 1 base, 2 bases remained unmatched. The length of the CDR3 is 12 residues. The CDR3 sequence: CASQGESYEQYF. The CDR3 DNA is TGTGCCAGCCAGGGGGAGTCCTACGAGCAGTACTTC.